This TCR beta chain was captured by sequencing in a study of CD8 T cells in Susac syndrome. Random hexamers were used to reverse transcribe roughly 0.45 to 1 ug of RNA. Amplification of TCR beta CDR3 across 54 Vbeta and 13 Jbeta was performed with immunoSEQ multiplex PCR. One entry per CDR3 protein results from TCRdb running MiXCR on the immunoSEQ multiplex PCR reads. The table has 140,000 to 150,000 distinct CDR3 sequences, roughly 95% seen once. Blood CD8+ and CD4+ T cells underwent high-throughput TCR beta sequencing. J gave up 1 base and V 5 bases, and 13 bases lay outside the gene matches. The CDR3 loop spans 17 amino acids. CDR1 LGHDT and CDR2 YNNKEL come from the germline V gene (reference sequence).

This sequence was found in a human donor in good health. This sequence joins TRBV3-1 and TRBJ1-1; 7 bases align to TRBD1. The specimen sequenced was CD4+ T cells from PBMCs. CDR3 in amino acids: CASSYLIGGTENTEAFF. As DNA, the CDR3 is TGTGCCAGCAGCTATCTTATCGGGGGGACAGAGAACACTGAAGCTTTCTTT.